These T cell receptor beta chains were read from a single sample in a study of blood T cell repertoires in COVID-19. Assay used: immunoSEQ multiplex PCR; TCRdb lists only in-frame clones, some missing. Of just over 150,000 clones listed, 85% are singletons. Specimen: peripheral blood. These receptors all come from a human donor with acute or convalescent COVID-19. The donor label of this sample is uncertain. Both conserved end residues are part of each CDR3. Fields, in order: V gene, J gene, D gene, clone size, CDR3 DNA, CDR3 protein. D genes are given only for firm matches. The size field is filled for only some rows; it gives once, few, many or a size class.

TRBV2	TRBJ1-1	.	.	TGTGCCAGCAGTGAATTTCTTGAGAGAAACACTGAAGCTTTCTTT	CASSEFLERNTEAFF
TRBV6-6	TRBJ2-1	TRBD2	.	TGTGCCAGCAGTCTGGGACTAGCGGCGCCCTATGAGCAGTTCTTC	CASSLGLAAPYEQFF
TRBV28	TRBJ1-5	.	few	TGTGCCAGCAGATCCTTCCGGTCGAATCAGCCCCAGCATTTT	CASRSFRSNQPQHF
TRBV18	TRBJ1-6	.	.	TGTGCCAGCTCACCGGGGCAGGGGAATTCACCCCTCCACTTT	CASSPGQGNSPLHF
TRBV29-1	TRBJ1-2	.	few	TGCAGCGCCGGGACTCCTCTATCTGGCTACACCTTC	CSAGTPLSGYTF
TRBV5-6	TRBJ1-4	TRBD1	.	TGTGCCAGCAGCATGGGACAGGGGCCTAATGAAAAACTGTTTTTT	CASSMGQGPNEKLFF
TRBV6-2/TRBV6-3	TRBJ2-7	.	.	TGTGCCAGCAGTTACGTGGCAGGGGATCCCTACGAGCAGTACTTC	CASSYVAGDPYEQYF
TRBV11-2	TRBJ1-3	.	.	TGTGCCAGCAGCTTGGCCCCCAAGGGGTCGGCTGGAAACACCATATATTTT	CASSLAPKGSAGNTIYF
TRBV5-8	TRBJ2-7	.	few	TGTGCCAGCAGCTGGCCCCTCGGGACACACTCCTACGAGCAGTACTTC	CASSWPLGTHSYEQYF
TRBV18	TRBJ1-4	.	.	TGTGCCAGCTCACCTTGGGAACAGGCTAATGAAAAACTGTTTTTT	CASSPWEQANEKLFF
TRBV7-9	TRBJ2-1	TRBD1	.	TGTGCCAGCAGCTTAGTGTCAGGGGGCTACAATGAGCAGTTCTTC	CASSLVSGGYNEQFF
TRBV7-8	TRBJ1-5	.	.	TGTGCCAGCAGCTTATACGGTGGGGGGGACAATCAGCCCCAGCATTTT	CASSLYGGGDNQPQHF
TRBV7-8	TRBJ1-5	.	.	TGTGCCAGCAGCTTAGGGTTAACAGGGTTTCAGCCCCAGCATTTT	CASSLGLTGFQPQHF
TRBV5-1	TRBJ1-2	.	once	TGCGCCAGCAGCTCCGCCGGGACACCGTATGGCTACACCTTC	CASSSAGTPYGYTF
TRBV19	TRBJ1-1	TRBD1	.	TGTGCCAGTAGATTATCAGGGGGCGTTAATGAAGCTTTCTTT	CASRLSGGVNEAFF
TRBV5-1	TRBJ2-5	.	.	TGCGCCAGCAGCTTGACGGGCCGGGGGGCTACGGAGACCCAGTACTTC	CASSLTGRGATETQYF
TRBV14	TRBJ2-1	TRBD2	.	TGTGCCAGCAGCCAAGGGAGGGCGGGGGGCCACAATGAGCAGTTCTTC	CASSQGRAGGHNEQFF
TRBV30	TRBJ1-1	.	.	TGTGCCTGGAGTGTAAGGAGTCTTGGTTATGGGGCTTTCTTT	CAWSVRSLGYGAFF
TRBV30	TRBJ1-5	TRBD1	once	TGTGCCTGGAGCCCGGGACAGGCCAATCAGCCCCAGCATTTT	CAWSPGQANQPQHF
TRBV24-1	TRBJ1-4	TRBD1	.	TGTGCCGTAAGGGACAGATCCTATGAAAAACTGTTTTTT	CAVRDRSYEKLFF
TRBV6-5	TRBJ2-7	.	.	TGTGCCAGCAGTTACAGGATAGCGTCCTACGAGCAGTACTTC	CASSYRIASYEQYF
TRBV7-2	TRBJ1-1	TRBD1	.	TGTGCCAGCAGCTTAGGGACAGGGGTAAGCACTGAAGCTTTCTTT	CASSLGTGVSTEAFF
TRBV5-8	TRBJ2-6	.	.	TGTGCCAGCAGCTTGGTAGGGGGAAACTCTGGGGCCAACGTCCTGACTTTC	CASSLVGGNSGANVLTF
TRBV24-1	TRBJ1-3	TRBD1	.	TGTGCCACCAGTGATAGGGACAGCTCTGGAAACACCATATATTTT	CATSDRDSSGNTIYF
TRBV20-1	TRBJ2-5	.	.	TGCAGTGCTAGACTAGGGACCCAGTACTTC	CSARLGTQYF
TRBV6-5	TRBJ1-2	TRBD1	.	TGTGCCAGCAGTCAGACAGGGAACTATGGCTACACCTTC	CASSQTGNYGYTF
TRBV7-9	TRBJ2-6	.	once	TGTGCCAGCAGCAAGGACACCTATATCAGCTCTGGGGCCAACGTCCTGACTTTC	CASSKDTYISSGANVLTF
TRBV19	TRBJ2-5	TRBD1	once	TGTGCCAGTAGTATGTTCGACAGGGGGCCAGAGACCCAGTACTTC	CASSMFDRGPETQYF
TRBV3-1/TRBV3-2	TRBJ2-5	TRBD2	.	TGTGCCAGCAGCCAAAATCCTAGCGGGGGTACCTCGCAGTACTTC	CASSQNPSGGTSQYF